The present entry profiles one T cell receptor (beta chain) with its context. No antigen is known for it. The data derive from a study of shared clonotypes between healthy human individuals. About the research overall: The study used three CD4 naive, three CD4 memory, two CD8 naive and one CD8 memory plate per donor.

Into CD45RA+ naive and CD45RA-negative memory subsets, the CD4+ cells were split. General observations from the study: Generally, naive subsets came out with larger estimated richness than memory subsets. Only blood underwent sampling, and tissue repertoires likely differ.

Data came from immunoSEQ multiplex PCR; TCRdb stores just in-frame clones and leaves some out. The sample has 2 million to 2.5 million clones, 90% to 97% seen once; the top ten hold 0.13%. The sequencing sample was made of naive CD4+ T cells sorted from blood. Regarding subset: CD45RA+ positively selected. The sequence came from a man younger than 30 in good health.

As DNA, the CDR3 is TGTGCCAGCAGCGTAGGGCGGTGGAGCGGGGGAATTTCCGAGCAGTACTTC. Protein sequence: CASSVGRWSGGISEQYF. V usage is TRBV9 and J usage is TRBJ2-7; TRBD2 matches 8 bases. This CDR3 has 17 amino acids. Trimming cost V 0 bases and J 6 bases; bases outside gene matches: 14. The germline CDR1 and CDR2 sequences are SGDLS and YYNGEE.